One and the same sample provided the 8 T cell receptor beta chains below, sequenced in a study of pediatric ulcerative colitis. Sequencing used immunoSEQ multiplex PCR; TCRdb keeps in-frame clones, though not all of them. Of 11,000 to 15,000 clones in the sample, about nine tenths were seen once. The source material was blood. All receptors come from a boy under 18 with moderate ulcerative colitis.

This clone appeared a single time. The CDR3 DNA reads as TGTGCCAGCAGTTGGACAGGGGGCACCGGGGAGCTGTTTTTT. Translation: CASSWTGGTGELFF. The chain recombines TRBV5-5 with TRBJ2-2; 10 nucleotides agree with TRBD1. CDR1 and CDR2 (germline): SGHKS, YYEKEE (reference sequence). The junction had 2 bases not matched to a gene; V was cut back by 5 bases and J by 4 bases. CDR3 length: 14 amino acids.

V usage is TRBV28 and J usage is TRBJ1-2; D gene unclear. The CDR3 has 20 amino acids. The germline V gene has CDR1 MDHEN and CDR2 SYDVKM. The V gene lost 3 bases and the J gene lost 2 bases, with 28 bases spanning the gap. CDR3: CASSFSTPDEPMGSNYGYTF. CDR3 sequence (DNA): TGTGCCAGCAGTTTCTCGACTCCTGATGAACCCATGGGGTCCAACTATGGCTACACCTTC.

The chain joins TRBV28 to TRBJ2-6; D remains ambiguous. Germline V lookup: CDR1 MDHEN, CDR2 SYDVKM. With 8 bases removed from V and 0 bases from J, the gap between germline ends came to 5 bases. The CDR3 is 13 amino acids. DNA for the CDR3: TGTGCCAGCCTTGACTCTGGGGCCAACGTCCTGACTTTC. Residues: CASLDSGANVLTF.

The chain employs TRBV6-6 and TRBJ2-1; D might be TRBD1 or TRBD2, each matching 5 bases. CDR3 size: 15 residues. V lost 2 bases to trimming and J lost 5 bases, with 13 bases between them. Germline lookup yields CDR1 MNHNY and CDR2 SVGAGI (reference sequence). The CDR3, as DNA: TGTGCCAGCAGTTACGGGGGAGTGCGTGACAATGAGCAGTTCTTC. Translating gives CASSYGGVRDNEQFF.

The count of this clone is one. The rearrangement joins TRBV10-2 to TRBJ2-7; possibly TRBD1 or TRBD2 for D (5 bases each). There are 15 residues in the CDR3. CDR1 and CDR2 from the germline V gene are WSHSY and SAAADI. Deletions cut 5 bases from V and 2 bases from J, with 16 bases between. This chain's CDR3 is CASSPGAGPTYEQYF. Here the CDR3 DNA reads TGCGCCAGCAGTCCCGGGGCAGGGCCCACCTACGAGCAGTACTTC.

The V and J genes are TRBV5-1 and TRBJ2-1; D not certain. The CDR3 has 16 residues. The V gene lost 0 bases and the J gene lost 0 bases, with 10 bases spanning the gap. In germline, CDR1 is SGHRS, CDR2 YFSETQ. CDR3 in amino acids: CASSLVPLSSYNEQFF. The CDR3 DNA sequence: TGCGCCAGCAGCTTGGTTCCACTCAGCTCCTACAATGAGCAGTTCTTC.

The chain employs TRBV5-1 and TRBJ2-5; unclear D gene. CDR1 and CDR2 (germline): SGHRS, YFSETQ. CDR3 length equals 17 residues. V shed 0 bases and J shed 4 bases, with 19 bases lying between them. The CDR3 bases are TGCGCCAGCAGCTTGGGATACTCGGTGGGCAGTGGAGAGACCCAGTACTTC. This sequence encodes CASSLGYSVGSGETQYF.

The genes are TRBV5-4 and TRBJ2-7; 9 nucleotides align to TRBD2. CDR1 is SGHNT and CDR2 is YYREEE in the germline V gene (reference sequence). V was clipped by 4 bases and J by 3 bases; unmatched bases: 8. The CDR3 spans 15 residues. The CDR3 region is CASSISGSVFYEQYF. CDR3 nucleotides: TGTGCCAGCAGCATTAGCGGGAGCGTATTCTACGAGCAGTACTTC.